This TCR beta chain was identified in a study of regulatory T cells in long-lasting Graves disease. HTBI primers from iRepertoire and Arm-PCR of CDR3 regions yielded the TCR beta libraries. TCRdb independently ran MiXCR on the multiplex PCR reads; one entry per CDR3 protein. The repertoire consists of approximately 470,000 distinct CDR3 sequences, with less than 25% occurring once and the leading ten covering 6.5% to 8%. The time point was: persistent/refractory GD, antithyroid drugs over 5 years with positive TRAb. After RNA was extracted from PBMCs, the TCR library was made from it. This clonotype appeared many times. As yet, its antigen is unknown. Germline V gene data show CDR1 as GTSNPN and CDR2 as SVGIG (reference sequence). Trimming took off 4 bases at V and 5 bases at J, with 18 bases between the two ends. This CDR3 contains 14 residues. Study-level results: Accuracy could have been hurt by small sample size. Newly diagnosed disease favored TRBV20-1 and TRBJ2-1 over persistent disease. Persistent patients shared under 3,000 public clonotypes among themselves. Newly diagnosed patients shared fewer, at roughly 970.

The sequencing used peripheral blood mononuclear cells (PBMCs), collected when the disease was refractory, from a patient treated with antithyroid drugs. The chain joins TRBV30 to TRBJ2-7, with no clear D. The origin of this receptor is a female donor with Graves disease. As DNA, the CDR3 is TGTGCCTGGATCCCGCCCGGCGTCGGCAACGAGCAGTACTTC. Its translation is CAWIPPGVGNEQYF.